The rows below give T cell receptor beta chains drawn from one sample of a study of identical twins. TCRdb processed the 5' RACE reads anew with MiXCR; each CDR3 protein has one entry. The sample lists approximately 490,000 distinct CDR3 sequences; 20% to 25% were seen once. This sample was also put to use in a study of yellow fever vaccine responses in identical twins.

The sample was CD4+ T cells sorted from blood. The origin of the receptors is a young woman in good health. Each CDR3 is given with its conserved first and last residue. A D gene is named only where the DNA matches it firmly. Some rows have no size entry. The others give once, few or many, or a class for an expanded clone.

cdr3_length,d_call,v_call,clone_size,j_call,cdr3_nt,cdr3_aa
14,NA,TRBV12-3/TRBV12-4,few,TRBJ2-7,TGTGCCAGCAGTTTTAAGGTTTCCTCCTACGAGCAGTACTTC,CASSFKVSSYEQYF
14,TRBD1,TRBV5-1,few,TRBJ2-7,TGCGCCAGCAGCCCGGGACAGGGATACGCCGAGCAGTACTTC,CASSPGQGYAEQYF
17,TRBD2,TRBV27,NA,TRBJ2-5,TGTGCCAGCAGTTCTAGCGGGGGCTTCTCCGTGCAAGAGACCCAGTACTTC,CASSSSGGFSVQETQYF
15,TRBD2,TRBV7-6,NA,TRBJ2-3,TGTGCCAGCAGCACGACTAGCGGGAGTGAGGGTACGCAGTATTTT,CASSTTSGSEGTQYF
14,NA,TRBV5-1,few,TRBJ2-7,TGCGCCAGCAGCTTGTACCAGGGTCAATACGAGCAGTACTTC,CASSLYQGQYEQYF
15,TRBD2,TRBV7-9,few,TRBJ2-1,TGTGCCAGCAGCTCCCCGGGACTAGCGACCCATGAGCAGTTCTTC,CASSSPGLATHEQFF
16,NA,TRBV6-1,few,TRBJ2-2,TGTGCCACCAAGTCTGGCGGCAGGGGGAACACCGGGGAGCTGTTTTTT,CATKSGGRGNTGELFF
19,TRBD2,TRBV7-3,few,TRBJ2-3,TGTGCCAGCAGCTTAACGTGGACTAGCGGGAGGGGAGAGAAAGATACGCAGTATTTT,CASSLTWTSGRGEKDTQYF
17,TRBD1,TRBV10-3,few,TRBJ1-1,TGTGCCATCAGTCAAAACAGGGGGGAGCGGGCGTACACTGAAGCTTTCTTT,CAISQNRGERAYTEAFF
14,TRBD2,TRBV20-1,NA,TRBJ2-2,TGCAGTGCTAAACTAGCGGGACTCACCGGGGAGCTGTTTTTT,CSAKLAGLTGELFF
15,TRBD2,TRBV12-3/TRBV12-4,few,TRBJ2-1,TGTGCCAGTAGCGGGAGGGCAAGCTCCTACAATGAGCAGTTCTTC,CASSGRASSYNEQFF
15,TRBD1,TRBV12-3/TRBV12-4,NA,TRBJ2-5,TGTGCCAGCAGGGCCGGGACAGGGGTAGGAGAGACCCAGTACTTC,CASRAGTGVGETQYF
13,NA,TRBV5-1,many,TRBJ2-5,TGCGCCAGCAGCTTCGGCAGTCAAGAGACCCAGTACTTC,CASSFGSQETQYF
13,NA,TRBV24-1,few,TRBJ1-3,TGTGCCACCAGTGATGACAGTTTTGGAACCATATATTTT,CATSDDSFGTIYF
16,TRBD1,TRBV6-1,NA,TRBJ1-5,TGTGCCAGCAGTGAAGGACAGGGTTTTGGCAATCAGCCCCAGCATTTT,CASSEGQGFGNQPQHF
12,NA,TRBV29-1,few,TRBJ2-7,TGCAGCGTTCAGGACAGCCCCTACGAGCAGTACTTC,CSVQDSPYEQYF
15,TRBD1,TRBV3-1,NA,TRBJ1-6,TGTGCCAGCAGCCCCGGACAGGCTGGGAATTCACCCCTCCACTTT,CASSPGQAGNSPLHF
16,NA,TRBV7-2,NA,TRBJ2-3,TGTGCCAGCAGCTTAGTCTCGGGGGCGAACACAGATACGCAGTATTTT,CASSLVSGANTDTQYF
15,NA,TRBV2,NA,TRBJ2-5,TGTGCCAGCAGCCCCGTTGGACCTGCGGGGGAGACCCAGTACTTC,CASSPVGPAGETQYF
15,NA,TRBV5-6,many,TRBJ1-6,TGTGCCAGCAGCTTAGGAGACAGAGATAATTCACCCCTCCACTTT,CASSLGDRDNSPLHF
16,TRBD2,TRBV5-1,few,TRBJ2-3,TGCGCCAGCAGCCGGGGGACTAGTGGGAGGCCGAGAACGCAGTATTTT,CASSRGTSGRPRTQYF
13,TRBD2,TRBV20-1,NA,TRBJ2-3,TGCAGTGCTAGGCTAGCGGGATCAGATACGCAGTATTTT,CSARLAGSDTQYF
13,TRBD2,TRBV9,NA,TRBJ2-7,TGTGCCAGCAGCGTAGCGGGGGAGGGCGAGCAGTACTTC,CASSVAGEGEQYF
13,TRBD1,TRBV10-3,NA,TRBJ2-7,TGTGCCATCAGCGCGGGACAGGGAAACGAGCAGTACTTC,CAISAGQGNEQYF
14,NA,TRBV5-6,NA,TRBJ2-3,TGTGCCAGCAGCCGACAACCGGGGCGTGATACGCAGTATTTT,CASSRQPGRDTQYF
16,NA,TRBV4-1,few,TRBJ2-1,TGCGCCAGCAGCGAAACGAGTCGGCGAGCCTACAATGAGCAGTTCTTC,CASSETSRRAYNEQFF
13,NA,TRBV10-2,NA,TRBJ1-4,TGCGCCAGCAGTGAGTCGTACGATGAAAAACTGTTTTTT,CASSESYDEKLFF
15,NA,TRBV6-5,NA,TRBJ2-1,TGTGCCAGCAGTTCCCGGACCAGCTCCTACAATGAGCAGTTCTTC,CASSSRTSSYNEQFF
16,NA,TRBV5-5,few,TRBJ2-1,TGTGCCAGCAGCTTAAGACCCTGGGGACCGAACAATGAGCAGTTCTTC,CASSLRPWGPNNEQFF
14,TRBD1,TRBV12-3/TRBV12-4,many,TRBJ1-1,TGTGCCAGCAGTTTAAGGGACAGCACCGTTGAAGCTTTCTTT,CASSLRDSTVEAFF
15,TRBD2,TRBV5-1,NA,TRBJ2-5,TGCGCCAGCAGCTTGTCTAGCGGGTCACAAGAGACCCAGTACTTC,CASSLSSGSQETQYF
14,NA,TRBV7-8,few,TRBJ1-4,TGTGCCAGCAGCTTAGGAGGCACTCATGAAAAACTGTTTTTT,CASSLGGTHEKLFF
17,NA,TRBV5-1,NA,TRBJ2-2,TGCGCCAGCAGCTTAGTACTAGCAGGGGGAAAGACCGGGGAGCTGTTTTTT,CASSLVLAGGKTGELFF
17,TRBD1,TRBV4-1,few,TRBJ2-3,TGCGCCAGCAGCCAACCACTCCGGGACAGGGTAGTAGGTACGCAGTATTTT,CASSQPLRDRVVGTQYF
19,TRBD1,TRBV20-1,NA,TRBJ2-3,TGCTGTGCTAGAGATCCCGGACAGGGGTCCGGGTATGGCACAGATACGCAGTATTTT,CCARDPGQGSGYGTDTQYF
16,TRBD1,TRBV2,few,TRBJ2-2,TGTGCCAGCCACCGGATGGGACAGGGTTTTGCCGGGGAGCTGTTTTTT,CASHRMGQGFAGELFF
13,NA,TRBV10-3,few,TRBJ2-5,TGTGCCATCAGTGAATTAGGGCAAGAGACCCAGTACTTC,CAISELGQETQYF
17,TRBD2,TRBV5-1,NA,TRBJ2-5,TGCGCCAGCAGCTTAGACCTTAGCGGGAGTGTTGTGGAGACCCAGTACTTC,CASSLDLSGSVVETQYF
14,NA,TRBV28,NA,TRBJ1-2,TGTGCCAGCAGACCGACGGCCAGCAACTATGGCTACACCTTC,CASRPTASNYGYTF
13,NA,TRBV2,few,TRBJ1-1,TGTGCCAGCAGTGAAGATCTGGTCACTGAAGCTTTCTTT,CASSEDLVTEAFF
16,NA,TRBV11-2,few,TRBJ1-3,TGTGCCAGCAGCAATGGGGCCCAAGGGCCTGGAAACACCATATATTTT,CASSNGAQGPGNTIYF
17,TRBD2,TRBV10-3,few,TRBJ2-1,TGTGCCATCAGTGGGCGCGGACTAGCGGGAACCTACAATGAGCAGTTCTTC,CAISGRGLAGTYNEQFF
15,NA,TRBV4-1,NA,TRBJ2-5,TGCGCCAGCAGCCAAGATGTAGGGGGCCAAGAGACCCAGTACTTC,CASSQDVGGQETQYF
15,NA,TRBV20-1,NA,TRBJ2-3,TGCAGTGCTAGAGCCCGGGGACTTGGCACAGATACGCAGTATTTT,CSARARGLGTDTQYF
13,NA,TRBV20-1,NA,TRBJ1-1,TGCAGTGCGATTGGAAAGGGGGGCACTGAAGCTTTCTTT,CSAIGKGGTEAFF
13,NA,TRBV7-9,few,TRBJ2-1,TGTGCCAGCAGCTTAAAAGGGGACAATGAGCAGTTCTTC,CASSLKGDNEQFF
16,NA,TRBV5-1,few,TRBJ2-3,TGCGCCAGCAGCTTATGGGGTCCCCCCACAGATGGTACGCAGTATTTT,CASSLWGPPTDGTQYF
13,NA,TRBV24-1,few,TRBJ2-1,TGTGCCACCAGTGAACCTAGCGATGGTGAGCAGTTCTTC,CATSEPSDGEQFF
17,NA,TRBV5-1,few,TRBJ2-6,TGCGCCAGCAGCTCGGGCAACCCAGGCTCTGGGGCCAACGTCCTGACTTTC,CASSSGNPGSGANVLTF
16,NA,TRBV5-6,few,TRBJ2-7,TGTGCCAGCAGCTTCTATGGGACGGGCAGCTCCTACGAGCAGTACTTC,CASSFYGTGSSYEQYF
13,NA,TRBV7-3,many,TRBJ2-3,TGTGCCAGCAGCTTAGCCAACACAGATACGCAGTATTTT,CASSLANTDTQYF
15,TRBD2,TRBV6-1,NA,TRBJ2-7,TGTGCCAGCAGAAACGGGACTAGCGGTTACTACGAGCAGTACTTC,CASRNGTSGYYEQYF
16,NA,TRBV6-5,many,TRBJ2-2,TGTGCCAGCAGTTATTCGAGGACCTCGAACACCGGGGAGCTGTTTTTT,CASSYSRTSNTGELFF
14,NA,TRBV11-2,few,TRBJ2-5,TGTGCCAGCAGCCCAACTAGTGGAGCAGAGACCCAGTACTTC,CASSPTSGAETQYF
15,TRBD1,TRBV12-3/TRBV12-4,few,TRBJ2-3,TGTGCCAGCAACCCTCCGACAGGGGTGGGGGATACGCAGTATTTT,CASNPPTGVGDTQYF
14,NA,TRBV20-1,NA,TRBJ1-2,TGCAGTGCTAGAGATGGAACAGCTCTCTATGGCTACACCTTC,CSARDGTALYGYTF
16,TRBD1,TRBV5-1,NA,TRBJ2-1,TGCGCCAGCAGTTTGACAGGGTTCCCCGTGGGGAATGAGCAGTTCTTC,CASSLTGFPVGNEQFF
16,TRBD1,TRBV5-1,few,TRBJ2-1,TGCGCCAGCAGCTTGGACCGGGACAGGAGGTTAGGTGAGCAGTTCTTC,CASSLDRDRRLGEQFF